Listed here are 28 T cell receptor beta chains from one sample, sequenced in a study of T cells in Graves' hyperthyroidism and ophthalmopathy (dated by TCRdb to the late 2010s). Receptors were amplified or captured by multiplex PCR. The instrument was an Illumina HiSeq 2000. The TCR beta CDR3 regions were amplified from the RNA transcripts. The TCR CDR3 was subjected to a first round of RT-PCR using the HTBI primer set and the Qiagen OneStep RT-PCR kit. Clones were called with MiXCR by TCRdb after fastp trimmed the public reads at Q25, and only in-frame beta chains were retained. For every CDR3 protein sequence, its rows merge into one entry that carries the most common genes and DNA. A total of about 270,000 distinct CDR3 sequences appear in this sample, roughly 22% of them only once. The biggest ten clones account for around 62% of the sample. Sequencing was done on a sample of blood. All receptors derive from a man aged 25 to 40 with Graves' ophthalmopathy.

In its sample, this clonotype was seen a few times. The CDR3 nucleotides read TGTGCCAGCAGCCCCCCGGCGTCAGGGTTCGGGGCCAACGTCCTGACTTTC. Protein: CASSPPASGFGANVLTF. The J gene is TRBJ2-6, the V gene TRBV7-2, with D possibly matching TRBD1 (5 bases). From germline, CDR1 is SGHTA and CDR2 FQGNSA. The CDR3 has 17 residues. V gave up 5 bases and J gave up 4 bases, with 18 bases separating them.

The rearrangement links TRBV6-2 or TRBV6-3 to TRBJ2-5; D is unresolved. The CDR3 is made up of 13 amino acids. Germline values: CDR1 MNHEY, CDR2 SVGEGT. V shed 4 bases and J shed 7 bases, with 13 bases lying between them. CDR3 residues: CASSSGPSLTQYF. The CDR3 region has the DNA TGTGCCAGCAGTTCGGGTCCGAGTTTGACCCAGTACTTC.

This clonotype was seen many times. The chain joins TRBV12-3 or TRBV12-4 to TRBJ1-4; 9 bases match TRBD1. The CDR3 has 15 residues. Trimming took 6 bases from V and 8 from J; bases not matched to a gene: 10. For the CDR3, the DNA is TGTGCCAGCAGCCGAGTGGGACAGGGCCCCGAAAAACTGTTTTTT. This gives the protein CASSRVGQGPEKLFF.

There are a few counts of this clonotype. The chain recombines TRBV4-1 with TRBJ2-6; D unclear. Germline V gives CDR1 MGHRA, CDR2 YSYEKL. With 1 base removed from V and 4 bases from J, the gap between germline ends came to 17 bases. CDR3 size: 18 residues. The CDR3 DNA sequence: TGCGCCAGCAGCCAAGCCCCTTTGCCCTTGGGGGGGGCCAACGTCCTGACTTTC. This sequence encodes CASSQAPLPLGGANVLTF.

This clonotype was counted only a few times. The V and J genes are TRBV7-9 and TRBJ2-1, with D possibly being TRBD2 (6 bases). V shed 1 base and J shed 4 bases, with 11 bases lying between them. The CDR3 contains 15 residues. Germline V gene sequence: CDR1 SEHNR, CDR2 FQNEAQ (reference sequence). CDR3 protein: CASSLGLGDYNEQFF. CDR3 bases: TGTGCCAGCAGCTTAGGACTAGGGGATTACAATGAGCAGTTCTTC.

This clonotype occurred a few times. The V call is TRBV5-5, the J call TRBJ2-6; D unclear. Trimming took 2 bases from V and 1 from J, leaving 4 bases between them. The CDR3 totals 14 residues. Germline assignment: CDR1 SGHKS and CDR2 YYEKEE (reference sequence). The CDR3 nucleotides are TGTGCCAGCAGCTTAGTATCTGGGGCCAACGTCCTGACTTTC. This codes for CASSLVSGANVLTF.

The sample holds a few counts of this clonotype. This chain uses TRBV24-1 with TRBJ1-5; TRBD1 matches at 9 bases. This CDR3 contains 15 residues. CDR1 and CDR2 (germline): KGHDR, SFDVKD. With V trimmed by 3 bases and J by 4 bases, 3 bases remained unmatched. The DNA of the CDR3 is TGTGCCACCAGTGATGGGACAGGGTCTAATCAGCCCCAGCATTTT. This gives the protein CATSDGTGSNQPQHF.

V is TRBV5-1 and J is TRBJ2-7, with 7 nucleotides matching TRBD2. This CDR3 region has 13 residues. Germline V CDR1 and CDR2: SGHRS, YFSETQ. V was clipped by 7 bases and J by 1 base; unmatched bases: 5. This chain's CDR3 is CASAVAGSYEQYF. As DNA, the CDR3 is TGCGCCAGCGCGGTAGCGGGTTCCTACGAGCAGTACTTC.

A few counts support this clonotype. This chain connects TRBV12-3 or TRBV12-4 to TRBJ2-5; the D gene is possibly TRBD2 (5 bases). The length of the CDR3 is 15 residues. The V end lost 6 bases, the J end lost 5 bases, and 19 bases lay between the germline ends. DNA for the CDR3: TGTGCCAGCAGCCCCCGGGCCCTTAGCGACGAGACCCAGTACTTC. This translates into CASSPRALSDETQYF.

This clonotype was counted ten times or more. V usage is TRBV11-3 and J usage is TRBJ2-5; weak D call: TRBD1 (5 bases). V lost 4 bases to trimming and J lost 3 bases, with 9 bases between them. The CDR3 spans 13 residues. CDR1 SGHNT and CDR2 YENEEA come from the germline V gene. The CDR3 DNA is TGTGCCAGCAGCTCGGTAGGGGAAGAGACCCAGTACTTC. Translated: CASSSVGEETQYF. The full variable domain, its missing parts supplied by reference TRBV11-3 and TRBJ2-5, is EAGVVQSPRYKIIEKKQPVAFWCNPISGHNTLYWYLQNLGQGPELLIRYENEEAVDDSQLPKDRFSAERLKGVDSTLKIQPAELGDSAVYLCASSSVGEETQYFGPGTRLLVL.

This clonotype was picked up one time. The V and J genes are TRBV19 and TRBJ1-1, with D tentatively TRBD1 (6 bases). Germline CDR1 reads LNHDA; CDR2 reads SQIVND (reference sequence). The V and J ends lost 3 bases and 4 bases respectively, with 15 bases between them. This CDR3 comprises 15 residues. CDR3 nucleotides: TGTGCCAGTAGTATCTGGGGGGGCAGGAGCACTGAAGCTTTCTTT. Its protein product is CASSIWGGRSTEAFF.

This clonotype was seen only a few times. The chain uses TRBV6-1 and TRBJ2-1, with TRBD2 as a possible D gene (5 bases). V was clipped by 1 base and J by 13 bases, with 20 bases between them. There are 15 residues in the CDR3. Germline loops: CDR1 MNHNS, CDR2 SASEGT. CDR3 sequence (DNA): TGTGCCAGCAGTGAAGGGACTCTCCGGAGCAGCTACCAGTTCTTC. It yields the protein CASSEGTLRSSYQFF.

This clonotype has just a few counts. The rearrangement joins TRBV6-1 to TRBJ2-1; possibly TRBD1 for D (5 bases). V lost 6 bases to trimming and J lost 7 bases, with 13 bases between them. This CDR3 spans 13 amino acids. Germline values: CDR1 MNHNS, CDR2 SASEGT. CDR3 residues: CASRSLGHNEQFF. CDR3 sequence (DNA): TGTGCCAGCAGATCCCTTGGACATAATGAGCAGTTCTTC.

This clonotype was seen at least ten times. V and J are TRBV28 and TRBJ2-2; the match to TRBD2 covers 11 bases. With 6 bases clipped from V and 6 bases from J, the junction kept 6 bases outside the gene matches. CDR3 length equals 15 residues. CDR1 and CDR2 (germline): MDHEN, SYDVKM. The CDR3 loop is CASSTSGSMAGELFF. CDR3 coding DNA: TGTGCCAGCAGCACTAGCGGGAGTATGGCCGGGGAGCTGTTTTTT.

The chain combines TRBV6-5 with TRBJ2-1; 12 bases line up with TRBD2. CDR1 MNHEY and CDR2 SVGAGI come from the germline V gene. With V trimmed by 2 bases and J by 2 bases, 7 bases remained unmatched. The CDR3 spans 18 residues. The CDR3 nucleotides are TGTGCCAGCAGTTACGGGGCTAGCGGGAGGGCGACCTACAATGAGCAGTTCTTC. Protein sequence: CASSYGASGRATYNEQFF.

This clonotype was counted many times. V usage is TRBV19 and J usage is TRBJ1-1; 9 bases are shared with TRBD1. Trimming cost V 5 bases and J 4 bases; bases outside gene matches: 11. This CDR3 spans 16 amino acids. Germline CDR1 LNHDA, CDR2 SQIVND (reference sequence). This CDR3 reads CASSAGTGKPSTEAFF. The CDR3 DNA reads as TGTGCCAGTAGTGCTGGGACAGGGAAACCCTCCACTGAAGCTTTCTTT.

Many counts were recorded for this clonotype. This chain connects TRBV3-1 to TRBJ1-1; TRBD1 might be the D (6 bases). The CDR3 consists of 13 residues. Germline CDR1 LGHDT, CDR2 YNNKEL (reference sequence). The V end was cut by 10 bases, the J end by 4 bases, with 16 bases between. In DNA form, the CDR3 reads TGTGCCACAAAACAGGGCGGCGGCACTGAAGCTTTCTTT. Its protein is CATKQGGGTEAFF.

This clonotype has ten or more counts. The chain employs TRBV11-2 and TRBJ2-1, with D perhaps TRBD1 (5 bases). Germline CDR1 and CDR2: SGHAT and FQNNGV. Trimming left V 5 bases short and J 8 bases short, with 16 bases between. This CDR3 contains 14 residues. DNA for the CDR3: TGTGCCAGCAGCCTGGGGCCCACTCTGGATGAGCAGTTCTTC. Translation gives CASSLGPTLDEQFF.

The chain employs TRBV11-3 and TRBJ1-4; D is uncertain. V was trimmed by 5 bases and J by 8 bases, leaving 18 bases between them. The CDR3 is 15 amino acids. CDR1 and CDR2 (germline): SGHNT, YENEEA. CDR3 protein: CASSREGLQEEKLFF. The CDR3 DNA is TGTGCCAGCAGCCGGGAAGGTCTTCAAGAGGAAAAACTGTTTTTT. Filled out from reference TRBV11-3 and TRBJ1-4, the complete variable domain reads EAGVVQSPRYKIIEKKQPVAFWCNPISGHNTLYWYLQNLGQGPELLIRYENEEAVDDSQLPKDRFSAERLKGVDSTLKIQPAELGDSAVYLCASSREGLQEEKLFFGSGTQLSVL.

This clonotype was seen many times. V is TRBV11-2 and J is TRBJ1-1; D not certain. Trimming removed 3 bases from V and 4 bases from J, with 6 bases in between. Germline CDR1 SGHAT, CDR2 FQNNGV. CDR3 length: 12 residues. The CDR3 loop is CASSFLGTEAFF. The CDR3 DNA reads TGTGCCAGCAGCTTTTTGGGCACTGAAGCTTTCTTT.

This clonotype has only a few counts. The chain combines TRBV20-1 with TRBJ2-2; 9 bases are a match to TRBD2. The CDR3 spans 14 residues. Trimming cost V 7 bases and J 3 bases; bases outside gene matches: 6. Germline V gene lookup returns CDR1 DFQATT and CDR2 SNEGSKA (reference sequence). In DNA form, the CDR3 reads TGCAGTGTGGGGCGGGAGGGTCACACCGGGGAGCTGTTTTTT. It translates to CSVGREGHTGELFF.

The chain uses TRBV19 and TRBJ1-1, with D possibly being TRBD1 (5 bases). The germline CDR1 and CDR2 sequences are LNHDA and SQIVND (reference sequence). The CDR3 sequence is 15 residues long. V gave up 5 bases and J gave up 3 bases, with 16 bases separating them. CDR3 sequence: CASSYRTWGDTEAFF. The CDR3 DNA reads as TGTGCCAGTAGTTACAGGACCTGGGGGGACACTGAAGCTTTCTTT.

This clonotype was seen ten or more times. This chain links TRBV12-3 or TRBV12-4 with TRBJ1-3; 7 nucleotides line up with TRBD1. CDR3 size: 13 residues. J lost 5 bases, V lost 8 bases, and 6 bases had no gene match. DNA for the CDR3: TGTGCCAGCGGGATAAGGGGGCGAAACACCATATATTTT. It codes for CASGIRGRNTIYF.

This clonotype has a count of ten or more. The rearrangement joins TRBV3-1 to TRBJ2-7; 8 positions agree with TRBD2. There are 15 residues in the CDR3. CDR1 is LGHDT, CDR2 YNNKEL, per germline (reference sequence). J was trimmed by 6 bases and V by 3 bases; bases with no gene match: 10. CDR3 in amino acids: CASSQGGTRRSEQYF. The CDR3 DNA follows: TGTGCCAGCAGCCAGGGGGGGACTAGACGCTCCGAGCAGTACTTC.

This clonotype was seen only a few times. J is TRBJ2-3 and V is TRBV7-6, with D hard to call. The V end lost 2 bases, the J end lost 2 bases, and 8 bases lay between the germline ends. CDR3 length equals 14 residues. The germline V gene encodes CDR1 SGHVS and CDR2 FNYEAQ. In DNA, the CDR3 is TGTGCCAGCAGCTTACAGGAATACACAGATACGCAGTATTTT. It yields the protein CASSLQEYTDTQYF. Together with reference TRBV7-6 and TRBJ2-3, the CDR3 gives the full variable domain: GAGVSQSPRYKVTKRGQDVALRCDPISGHVSLYWYRQALGQGPEFLTYFNYEAQQDKSGLPNDRFSAERPEGSISTLTIQRTEQRDSAMYRCASSLQEYTDTQYFGPGTRLTVL.

The CDR3 spells CASATGEGSTDTQYF. The CDR3 nucleotides are TGTGCCAGCGCCACAGGGGAGGGTAGCACAGATACGCAGTATTTT. The chain uses TRBV25-1 and TRBJ2-3; D might be TRBD1 or TRBD2, each matching 7 bases. Trimming took off 8 bases at V and 0 bases at J, with 15 bases between the two ends. The CDR3 sequence is 15 residues long. Germline CDR1 MGHDK, CDR2 SYGVNS.

This clonotype has a handful of counts. This chain joins TRBV28 and TRBJ2-6; a possible D gene is TRBD1 (6 bases). The CDR3 has 16 residues. V was pared by 8 bases and J by 1 base, with 15 bases between. Per germline, CDR1 MDHEN and CDR2 SYDVKM. The CDR3 sequence: CASYTGSPSGANVLTF. CDR3 nucleotide sequence: TGTGCCAGCTATACAGGGAGCCCGTCTGGGGCCAACGTCCTGACTTTC.

As DNA, the CDR3 is TGTGCCAGCAGCGCGGTCCCACAGCCAAACTATGGCTACACCTTC. The encoded protein is CASSAVPQPNYGYTF. The chain carries TRBV9 and TRBJ1-2; no definite D call. The length of the CDR3 is 15 residues. Germline V gene data show CDR1 as SGDLS and CDR2 as YYNGEE. V lost 3 bases and J 2 bases, leaving 14 bases between the germline ends.